These T cell receptor beta chains were read from a single sample in a study of cytomegalovirus exposure and HLA in healthy donors. The method was immunoSEQ multiplex PCR; TCRdb's version includes in-frame clones alone and lacks a portion of them. The sample has approximately 150,000 clones; almost 85% are singletons. The sample taken for sequencing was PBMCs. All receptors come from a middle-aged woman in good health and CMV-seronegative. CDR3s include the opening cysteine and the closing phenylalanine or tryptophan. Each record gives: CDR3 DNA, CDR3 protein, J gene, clone size, D gene, V gene. The D gene is left open where the match is weak. Size is omitted from some rows. Given values are once, few, many or a class for expanded clones.

TGTGCCAGCAGAGGCAACAGGGGCAATGAAAAACTGTTTTTT CASRGNRGNEKLFF TRBJ1-4 . TRBD1 TRBV6-5
TGTGCCATCAGCGAAACAGGGGGCGGGGACACTGAAGCTTTCTTT CAISETGGGDTEAFF TRBJ1-1 . TRBD1 TRBV10-3
TGTGCCAGCATGGCGGGATTCAGTTCACCCCTCCACTTT CASMAGFSSPLHF TRBJ1-6 . . TRBV25-1
TGTGCCAGCAGTTTAGCCGGGACTAACTACAATGAGCAGTTCTTC CASSLAGTNYNEQFF TRBJ2-1 few TRBD2 TRBV6-5
TGTGCCAGCTCACCAAGCCGCGGGGCCTTACTAGCGATGAATGAGCAGTTCTTC CASSPSRGALLAMNEQFF TRBJ2-1 . TRBD2 TRBV18
TGTGCCAGTAGTGTGGGCTGGGAGCAGCCCCAGCATTTT CASSVGWEQPQHF TRBJ1-5 . . TRBV19
TGTGCCAGCCTTCGCACGGGGTACCCTCTCACTGAAGCTTTCTTT CASLRTGYPLTEAFF TRBJ1-1 . . TRBV28
TGTGCCAGTAGGGACAGGCTGGGGAACACTGAAGCTTTCTTT CASRDRLGNTEAFF TRBJ1-1 . TRBD1 TRBV27
TGTGCCAGCAGCTTAGGGACTAGCGAACCCTACGAGCAGTACTTC CASSLGTSEPYEQYF TRBJ2-7 . TRBD2 TRBV7-2
TGTGCCAGCTCACCACTCAGTAATAGCAATCAGCCCCAGCATTTT CASSPLSNSNQPQHF TRBJ1-5 . . TRBV18
TGTGCCAGCAGTTTAAGAGGGGGGCGGGGGTACGAGCAGTACTTC CASSLRGGRGYEQYF TRBJ2-7 . . TRBV28
TGTGCCAGCAGTCGGGACAGGGCCTACAATGAGCAGTTCTTC CASSRDRAYNEQFF TRBJ2-1 . TRBD1 TRBV9
TGTGCCAGCAGCTTAAGATCGAGTGGCAGCGGGGCTACGAAGCAGTACTTC CASSLRSSGSGATKQYF TRBJ2-7 . TRBD2 TRBV7-8
TGTGCCAGCAGTTATTGGCCCACAACTAATGAAAAACTGTTTTTT CASSYWPTTNEKLFF TRBJ1-4 . . TRBV27
TGTGCCAGCAGCTTCGACAGGGGCTCCTACGAGCAGTACTTC CASSFDRGSYEQYF TRBJ2-7 . TRBD1 TRBV7-6